The 19 T cell receptor beta chains presented below share a single source sample, sequenced in a study of blood T cell repertoires in COVID-19. Clones were sequenced by immunoSEQ multiplex PCR, and TCRdb holds only the in-frame ones, with some missing. The sample shows fewer than 300,000 clones, over 75% of them seen only once. Specimen: peripheral blood. The receptors here all came from a human donor in a cohort sampled during active COVID-19.

The chain recombines TRBV29-1 with TRBJ2-2; D perhaps matches TRBD2 (5 bases). Trimming cost V 6 bases and J 4 bases, with 15 bases left between them. The germline gives CDR1 SQVTM, CDR2 ANQGSEA. The CDR3 length is 14 residues. In nucleotides, the CDR3 is TGCAGCGTGGAGGACGGGCGAAGCACCGGGGAGCTGTTTTTT. Translation gives CSVEDGRSTGELFF.

V is TRBV5-1 and J is TRBJ1-2; 7 nucleotides agree with TRBD1. This CDR3 is built from 16 residues. V trimming: 4 bases; J trimming: 1 base; junction bases outside the gene matches: 10. The germline V gene has CDR1 SGHRS and CDR2 YFSETQ. The CDR3 loop reads CASSVGTEIFNYGYTF. CDR3 nucleotide sequence: TGCGCCAGCAGCGTCGGGACAGAAATATTTAACTATGGCTACACCTTC.

The J gene is TRBJ2-5, the V gene TRBV2; a weak D match, TRBD2 (6 bases). The V gene lost 5 bases and the J gene lost 5 bases, with 12 bases spanning the gap. Germline-derived CDR1 and CDR2 are SNHLY and FYNNEI. The CDR3 is 13 amino acids. The CDR3, as DNA: TGTGCCAGCAGTAGGGAGGCAGGGGAGACCCAGTACTTC. Amino acids: CASSREAGETQYF.

Judged by abundance, this clone is medium-sized (0.01 to 0.1%). This chain connects TRBV1 to TRBJ2-7; the table gives TRBD1 as D, unverified against the DNA. TRBV1 is tagged as a pseudogene. This CDR3 comprises 14 residues. The CDR3 loop reads CTSSPEYRIYEQYF. Here the CDR3 DNA reads TGCACCAGCAGCCCTGAGTACAGGATCTACGAGCAGTACTTC.

The DNA for the CDR3 is TGTGCCAGCTCACCACTGGGAGGGCCGACAGATACGCAGTATTTT. Translation: CASSPLGGPTDTQYF. The V call is TRBV18, the J call TRBJ2-3; 7 bases fit TRBD2. After removal of 1 base from V and 3 bases from J, the junction contained 4 bases not matched to a gene. This CDR3 comprises 15 residues. CDR1 is KGHSH and CDR2 is LQKENI in the germline V gene.

The V and J genes are TRBV7-8 and TRBJ1-1; TRBD1 is a possible D gene (5 bases). The length of the CDR3 is 13 residues. Germline V gene lookup returns CDR1 SGHVS and CDR2 FQNEAQ. Trimming left V 0 bases short and J 6 bases short, with 8 bases between. CDR3 DNA sequence: TGTGCCAGCAGCTTAGCGGGGCAGTCTGAAGCTTTCTTT. Its protein product is CASSLAGQSEAFF.

This clone appeared once. CDR3 amino acids: CASSEARAGEQFF. DNA for the CDR3: TGTGCCAGCAGTGAAGCTAGAGCGGGTGAGCAGTTCTTC. This chain joins TRBV2 and TRBJ2-1, with D possibly matching TRBD2 (6 bases). The CDR3 length is 13 residues. CDR1 and CDR2 (germline): SNHLY, FYNNEI. Trimming cost V 0 bases and J 9 bases, with 9 bases left between them.

CDR3 coding DNA: TGTGCCAGCAGCGCTACTAGCGGGAGCCTCTATACGCAGTATTTT. This translates into CASSATSGSLYTQYF. The chain has TRBV6-5 and TRBJ2-3, with TRBD2 matching over 11 bases. CDR1 MNHEY and CDR2 SVGAGI come from the germline V gene. The V segment lost 6 bases and the J segment 7 bases; nucleotides outside the gene matches: 9. This CDR3 has 15 residues.

The chain links TRBV2 to TRBJ1-1; TRBD1 is a possible D gene (6 bases). This CDR3 spans 14 amino acids. Germline V gene data show CDR1 as SNHLY and CDR2 as FYNNEI. The V end was cut by 6 bases, the J end by 2 bases, with 13 bases between. The CDR3 DNA reads as TGTGCCAGCAGGCCCACACAGGGTAACACTGAAGCTTTCTTT. Residues: CASRPTQGNTEAFF.

V and J are TRBV3-1 (or the pseudogene TRBV3-2) and TRBJ1-6; D gene uncertain. This CDR3 contains 14 residues. V lost 3 bases and J 6 bases, leaving 9 bases between the germline ends. Germline CDR1 is LGHDT and CDR2 is YNNKEL (reference sequence). In DNA form, the CDR3 reads TGTGCCAGCAGCCAGAGTTTGGTTAATTCACCCCTCCACTTT. Translating gives CASSQSLVNSPLHF.

The chain carries TRBV21-1 and TRBJ2-7; the listed D gene, TRBD2, was not tested against the DNA. TRBV21-1 is recorded as a pseudogene. The CDR3 consists of 14 residues. The CDR3 DNA reads TGTGCCAGCAGCCACCGGGACTCAGCCTACGAGCAGTACTTC. Its translation is CASSHRDSAYEQYF.

The chain has TRBV14 and TRBJ2-7; weak D call: TRBD2 (6 bases). This CDR3 region has 13 residues. Trimming took off 6 bases at V and 3 bases at J, with 12 bases between the two ends. Germline V lookup: CDR1 SGHDN, CDR2 FVKESK. In nucleotides, the CDR3 is TGTGCCAGCAGGAGGGACGGGGGCTACGAGCAGTACTTC. It is translated as CASRRDGGYEQYF. Full variable domain (outside the CDR3, taken from reference TRBV14 and TRBJ2-7): EAGVTQFPSHSVIEKGQTVTLRCDPISGHDNLYWYRRVMGKEIKFLLHFVKESKQDESGMPNNRFLAERTGGTYSTLKVQPAELEDSGVYFCASRRDGGYEQYFGPGTRLTVT.

The gene calls are TRBV18 and TRBJ2-7; 11 bases align to TRBD1. CDR3 length: 14 amino acids. The germline V gene has CDR1 KGHSH and CDR2 LQKENI. V was clipped by 8 bases and J by 5 bases; unmatched bases: 8. The DNA of the CDR3 is TGTGCCAGCCAAGGGACAGGGGGTGTCGACGAGCAGTACTTC. Residues: CASQGTGGVDEQYF.

The chain combines TRBV5-4 with TRBJ1-2; D is undetermined. Looked up from germline, CDR1 is SGHNT and CDR2 is YYREEE (reference sequence). Trimming took 4 bases from V and 2 from J, leaving 12 bases between them. The CDR3 length is 14 residues. CDR3 region: CASSLPGRNYGYTF. CDR3 coding DNA: TGTGCCAGCAGCCTACCTGGCAGGAACTATGGCTACACCTTC.

This clone was detected once. The chain has TRBV27 and TRBJ2-3; 9 positions agree with TRBD2. The CDR3 length is 16 residues. In germline, CDR1 is MNHEY, CDR2 SMNVEV (reference sequence). V shed 3 bases, J shed 5 bases, and the junction held 9 bases outside the gene matches. The CDR3 protein is CASSFGLAGRGDTQYF. The CDR3 nucleotides are TGTGCCAGCAGTTTCGGGCTAGCGGGGAGGGGAGATACGCAGTATTTT.

The V call is TRBV27, the J call TRBJ2-5; D call uncertain. V was shortened by 6 bases and J by 1 base, with 9 bases between the two germline ends. The CDR3 consists of 13 residues. CDR1 and CDR2 (germline): MNHEY, SMNVEV (reference sequence). Written as DNA, the CDR3 is TGTGCCAGCAGCCAAACTTTCCAAGAGACCCAGTACTTC. Protein sequence: CASSQTFQETQYF.

The rearrangement links TRBV28 to TRBJ2-1; TRBD2 matches at 8 bases. J was trimmed by 10 bases and V by 4 bases; bases with no gene match: 6. The CDR3 runs 13 residues. CDR1 MDHEN and CDR2 SYDVKM come from the germline V gene. In DNA form, the CDR3 reads TGTGCCAGCAGTTCCCCAGCGGGAGCGGAGCAGTTCTTC. Amino acids: CASSSPAGAEQFF.

This clone appeared once. The CDR3 nucleotides read TGTGCCAGCAGCTTCCAGCCGGACTTAGAGCAGTTCTTC. Protein: CASSFQPDLEQFF. This chain connects TRBV11-2 to TRBJ2-1, with TRBD2 as a possible D gene (5 bases). CDR1 SGHAT and CDR2 FQNNGV come from the germline V gene. The CDR3 runs 13 residues. V was cut by 3 bases and J by 10 bases, with 13 bases left in between.

This chain joins TRBV7-9 and TRBJ2-5; TRBD1 is a possible D gene (6 bases). Trimming shortened V by 10 bases and J by 4 bases, and 10 bases separated the two germline ends. The length of the CDR3 is 11 residues. Per germline, CDR1 SEHNR and CDR2 FQNEAQ (reference sequence). The CDR3 DNA sequence: TGTGCCACGGGACAAGGAGAGACCCAGTACTTC. It translates to CATGQGETQYF.